This TCR beta chain was profiled in a study of graft-versus-host responses after intestinal transplantation (dated by TCRdb to the early 2020s). Context from the whole study: The transplants that recipients got were multivisceral, liver-intestinal, or isolated intestinal. Every recipient was given anti-thymocyte globulin induction, followed by 2 to 4 years of maintenance tacrolimus and steroids. After intestinal transplantation, graft-versus-host and host-versus-graft alloreactive T cell clones in the graft, circulation and bone marrow were tracked using bulk TCR-beta CDR3 sequencing. To identify alloreactive clones, pre-transplant mixed lymphocyte reaction products were sequenced and then compared with unstimulated pre-transplant donor and recipient T cells. Of the roughly 24 intestinal transplant recipients enrolled in the cohort, one of whom was a retransplant, 3 patients without pretransplant specimens were excluded. A peak of at least 4% donor T cells among recipient peripheral blood mononuclear cells was the definition used for donor T cell macrochimerism. Samples from a few later patients were sequenced in-house on an Illumina MiSeq with MiXCR processing rather than by the commercial service.

General study outcomes and caveats: Conclusions were limited by the relatively low number and heterogeneity of intestinal transplant patients. GvH clones were detected in recipient bone marrow, and some of these GvH clones were observed earlier in ileal mucosa or blood, consistent with an intestinal mucosal origin. Patients with donor T cell macrochimerism had high GvH to HvG T cell clonal ratios in their allografts. Early after transplant, peak levels of circulating GvH clones were found to be associated with declines in HvG clones.

The library was built by means of the immunoSEQ multiplex PCR assay. For most patients, genomic DNA was subjected to high-throughput TCR-beta CDR3 sequencing by Adaptive Biotechnologies. In the source study's methods: TCR sequencing data were retrieved from Adaptive's ImmunoSEQ software for around 19 patients, whereas a few other patients were processed with MiXCR and VDJtools. CDR3 nucleotide sequences shared between donor and recipient were removed because the origin of such sequences could not be assigned. To be classed as alloreactive, a clone needed at least 2-fold expansion over unstimulated cells and a minimum CFSE-low frequency of 0.002% (template counts) or 0.001% (read counts). Clones were considered mappable if detected in sequenced pre-transplant spleen, lymph node, or MLR CFSE-low populations of the donor or recipient. Cumulative frequency of alloreactive clones was calculated as a percentage of all sequences weighted by copy number. The table was pulled from immuneACCESS by TCRdb, which kept in-frame rearrangements only. Such tables lose some clones; where checked, under half of the loss comes from unresolved V genes, and the rest has no known cause. The DNA gave D and trimming, while V, J and clone size come from that table. The sample has approximately 60,000 clones on record, about nine tenths of them singletons. The top ten clonotypes cover approximately 1.7% of the sample.

V loses 0 bases, J loses 6 bases, and the germline ends lie 12 bases apart. CDR1 and CDR2 (SNHLY, FYNNEI) derive from the germline V gene. The CDR3 runs 15 amino acids, cysteine and phenylalanine included. Only the CDR3 DNA is retained, 45 bases long and in frame from the first base. Intraepithelial and lamina propria lymphocytes were isolated from graft specimens using dithiothreitol, EDTA incubations and collagenase D digestion. Serial intestinal graft biopsy specimens collected up to 600 days after transplant underwent bulk TCR-beta sequencing. Note on this clone: What this receptor recognizes is not known. Within one base of it there is no much larger clone, and no base qualities were kept.

The sequence is built from TRBV2 and TRBJ1-5; TRBD1 is possibly the D segment (5 matching bases). Sequencing used ileum tissue, obtained approximately 56 weeks after transplant. This TCR derives from a human patient who received an intestinal transplant, so some T cells may come from the graft donor. The nucleotide sequence is TGTGCCAGCAGTGAAGCGCTTTGGGGGGGTCAGCCCCAGCATTTT. Its coded protein is CASSEALWGGQPQHF.